The 15 T cell receptor beta chains presented below share a single source sample, sequenced in a study of blood T cells in healthy people across ages. Using a J-beta primer mix together with a sample-barcoded 5' primer, a second PCR was run for roughly 6 to 12 cycles. Each CDR3 protein is one row after TCRdb ran MiXCR on the 5' RACE reads. The data show about 830,000 distinct CDR3 sequences, 55% to 70% seen once. Material: blood. The receptors were sampled from a man under 40 in good health.

This chain links TRBV30 with TRBJ1-2; 7 nucleotides agree with TRBD1. The J segment lost 4 bases and the V segment lost 5 bases, leaving 7 bases of the junction unmatched. The CDR3 is 13 amino acids. Germline CDR1 reads GTSNPN; CDR2 reads SVGIG (reference sequence). CDR3 nucleotide sequence: TGTGCCTGGGCAGACAGGGTTGTCTATGGCTACACCTTC. It yields the protein CAWADRVVYGYTF. Combining the CDR3 with reference TRBV30 and TRBJ1-2 gives the whole variable domain SQTIHQWPATLVQPVGSPLSLECTVEGTSNPNLYWYRQAAGRGLQLLFYSVGIGQISSEVPQNLSASRPQDRQFILSSKKLLLSDSGFYLCAWADRVVYGYTFGSGTRLTVV.

This chain joins TRBV11-2 and TRBJ2-3; D is possibly TRBD1 (6 bases). The CDR3 is 14 residues long. Between the trimmed V and J ends, which lost 3 bases and 4 bases, there was a span of 11 bases. From germline, CDR1 is SGHAT and CDR2 FQNNGV. This chain's CDR3 is CASSLQQGSDTQYF. The CDR3 region has the DNA TGTGCCAGCAGCTTGCAACAGGGTTCAGATACGCAGTATTTT.

There are many counts of this clonotype. The V call is TRBV28, the J call TRBJ2-1; 9 positions agree with TRBD2. V was pared by 5 bases and J by 4 bases, with 12 bases of the junction left unmatched. The CDR3 loop spans 17 amino acids. The germline gives CDR1 MDHEN, CDR2 SYDVKM. The CDR3 DNA reads as TGTGCCAGCAGTAACGGGGGGTTAGCGGGAGATTACAATGAGCAGTTCTTC. Protein sequence: CASSNGGLAGDYNEQFF.

The chain employs TRBV9 and TRBJ2-7; possibly TRBD1 or TRBD2 for D (5 bases each). This CDR3 contains 14 residues. CDR1 SGDLS and CDR2 YYNGEE come from the germline V gene. Trimming took off 4 bases at V and 2 bases at J, with 13 bases between the two ends. The CDR3 spells CASSPGLGAYEQYF. The CDR3 DNA follows: TGTGCCAGCAGCCCGGGGTTGGGGGCCTACGAGCAGTACTTC.

This sequence joins TRBV20-1 and TRBJ1-2; TRBD1 is a possible D gene (5 bases). The germline V gene has CDR1 DFQATT and CDR2 SNEGSKA (reference sequence). The CDR3 totals 13 residues. The ends were cut back, 3 bases at V and 8 bases at J, with 16 bases in the middle. The CDR3 reads CSARGERHGGYTF. DNA of the CDR3: TGCAGTGCTAGGGGGGAAAGACATGGAGGCTACACCTTC.

V usage is TRBV20-1 and J usage is TRBJ2-1, with D hard to call. The ends were cut back, 3 bases at V and 8 bases at J, with 14 bases in the middle. This CDR3 comprises 13 residues. CDR1 and CDR2 (germline): DFQATT, SNEGSKA (reference sequence). As DNA, the CDR3 is TGCAGTGCTAGTGTGCAGATAGGTGATGAGCAGTTCTTC. Encoded protein: CSASVQIGDEQFF.

This clonotype has a handful of counts. The chain is built from TRBV7-9 and TRBJ1-1; D is possibly TRBD1 (5 bases). With 3 bases removed from V and 0 bases from J, the gap between germline ends came to 8 bases. CDR1 and CDR2 (germline): SEHNR, FQNEAQ (reference sequence). The CDR3 contains 14 residues. For the CDR3, the DNA is TGTGCCAGCAGCTTTCGGGGCTTGAACACTGAAGCTTTCTTT. Translated, it gives CASSFRGLNTEAFF. The variable domain in full, with the rest retrieved from reference TRBV7-9 and TRBJ1-1, is DTGVSQNPRHKITKRGQNVTFRCDPISEHNRLYWYRQTLGQGPEFLTYFQNEAQLEKSRLLSDRFSAERPKGSFSTLEIQRTEQGDSAMYLCASSFRGLNTEAFFGQGTRLTVV.

This chain connects TRBV24-1 to TRBJ2-7; no reliable D call. Germline assignment: CDR1 KGHDR and CDR2 SFDVKD. The CDR3 totals 13 residues. Trimming cost V 0 bases and J 2 bases, with 4 bases left between them. The CDR3 sequence is CATSDLTAYEQYF. In nucleotides, the CDR3 is TGTGCCACCAGTGATTTGACGGCCTACGAGCAGTACTTC.

A few counts support this clonotype. This chain uses TRBV15 with TRBJ2-7; 9 bases line up with TRBD1. The CDR3 consists of 16 residues. J was trimmed by 4 bases and V by 4 bases; bases with no gene match: 11. Germline CDR1 and CDR2: LNHNV and YYDKDF (reference sequence). CDR3 in DNA: TGTGCCACCAGCAATACGGGCGGACAGGGGTTTTACGAGCAGTACTTC. Amino acids: CATSNTGGQGFYEQYF.

This chain links TRBV20-1 with TRBJ2-4, with 8 bases identical to TRBD1. The end of the DNA aligns better with TRBJ2-7, so the J call may be wrong. Germline loops: CDR1 DFQATT, CDR2 SNEGSKA (reference sequence). The CDR3 spans 13 residues. DNA for the CDR3: TGCAGTGCTTTTGCGGACAGGGCCTACGAGCAGTACTTC. It translates to CSAFADRAYEQYF.

V usage is TRBV20-1 and J usage is TRBJ2-7; 11 nucleotides match TRBD2. Germline V gives CDR1 DFQATT, CDR2 SNEGSKA (reference sequence). The CDR3 is 15 residues long. The V segment lost 3 bases and the J segment 0 bases; nucleotides outside the gene matches: 4. CDR3 region: CSASEGTSGSYEQYF. CDR3 bases: TGCAGTGCTAGTGAGGGGACTAGCGGCTCCTACGAGCAGTACTTC.

Comments on this clonotype: A clone one base away is much larger, so this may be a read error. The chain uses TRBV29-1 and TRBJ2-7, with 8 nucleotides matching TRBD2. This CDR3 region has 13 residues. The ends lost 4 bases at V and 7 bases at J; junction bases unmatched: 9. CDR1 is SQVTM, CDR2 ANQGSEA, per germline. The CDR3: CSVGGGQYNEQYF. The CDR3 nucleotides are TGCAGCGTTGGCGGGGGGCAGTACAATGAGCAGTACTTC.

The chain links TRBV18 to TRBJ2-6; no clear D gene. Germline V gene lookup returns CDR1 KGHSH and CDR2 LQKENI. V lost 3 bases, J lost 4 bases, and 13 bases lay in between. The CDR3 is made up of 16 amino acids. CDR3 sequence (DNA): TGTGCCAGCTCACCGATCGGCGCAGGCGGGGCCAACGTCCTGACTTTC. This translates into CASSPIGAGGANVLTF.

The rearrangement joins TRBV6-5 to TRBJ2-1; TRBD2 is a possible D gene (6 bases). The germline V gene encodes CDR1 MNHEY and CDR2 SVGAGI. This CDR3 has 16 amino acids. V dropped 7 bases and J dropped 3 bases, with 19 bases sitting between them. CDR3 sequence reads: CASTPSGGEVYNEQFF. In nucleotides, the CDR3 is TGTGCCAGCACTCCAAGTGGCGGGGAAGTCTACAATGAGCAGTTCTTC.

The chain couples TRBV20-1 to TRBJ2-1; D may be TRBD2 (5 bases). V was cut by 5 bases and J by 6 bases, with 11 bases left in between. Germline V lookup: CDR1 DFQATT, CDR2 SNEGSKA (reference sequence). The length of the CDR3 is 12 residues. For the CDR3, the DNA is TGCAGTGCTCGGCTAAGCGGCAATGAGCAGTTCTTC. It is translated as CSARLSGNEQFF.